The T cell receptor beta chain under discussion was sequenced for a study of glioma-infiltrating T cells after dendritic cell vaccination. As to time point: after dendritic cell vaccination, including at tumor progression/relapse. Assay: immunoSEQ multiplex PCR; the TCRdb copy retains only in-frame clones and omits some. This sample yields roughly 100,000 clones, of which almost 90% are seen a single time; 2.7% belongs to the top ten. V lost 3 bases to trimming and J lost 8 bases; unmatched junction nucleotides: 6. Germline V CDR1 and CDR2: MGHRA, YSYEKL. The CDR3 extends over 14 amino acids. J is TRBJ2-1 and V is TRBV4-1, with TRBD2 matching 8 bases. This TCR derives from a human donor with glioblastoma. Sample: blood, taken after dendritic cell vaccination. The CDR3 region has the DNA TGCGCCAGCAGCCAGGGACTAGATCCCGATGAGCAGTTCTTC. Residues: CASSQGLDPDEQFF.